This T cell receptor beta chain stems from a study of T cells in Graves' hyperthyroidism and ophthalmopathy. Overall study findings and caveats: A median roughly six months before onset, the model predicted ophthalmopathy.

The CDR3 runs to 13 residues. V gave up 4 bases and J gave up 1 base, with 6 bases separating them. Germline assignment: CDR1 KGHDR and CDR2 SFDVKD. This clonotype came up many times. Antigen: not known. It was RNA transcripts that yielded the amplified TCR beta CDR3 regions. The primer set for the first-round RT-PCR of the TCR CDR3 was HTBI. MiXCR was run by TCRdb on the multiplex PCR reads, yielding one entry per CDR3 protein. The table includes 250,000 to 300,000 distinct CDR3 sequences, approximately 14% detected once. No ophthalmopathy progression within 18 months constituted stable Graves' hyperthyroidism.

The receptor was derived from a woman aged 40 to 55 with Graves' hyperthyroidism. The V gene is TRBV24-1, the J gene TRBJ1-1; D call uncertain. Source material: blood. Written as DNA, the CDR3 is TGTGCCACCAGTGACGTAAGGAACACTGAAGCTTTCTTT. Translated, it gives CATSDVRNTEAFF.